The 27 T cell receptor beta chains presented below share a single source sample, sequenced in a study of blood T cells in healthy people across ages. The second PCR ran about 6 to 11 cycles with a sample-barcoded 5' primer and J-beta primers. Using its own MiXCR run on the 5' RACE reads, TCRdb lists one record per CDR3 protein. This table has some 930,000 distinct CDR3 sequences, 25% to 35% appearing once. This sample was also put to use in a study of T cells of mothers and their children.

Sequencing was done on a sample of blood. The source of these receptors is a woman aged 40-49 years in good health.

In this sample, this clonotype turned up a few times. Here the CDR3 DNA reads TGTGCCAGTAGTAAGGGGGCACACTCCTACAATGAGCAGTTCTTC. Amino acids: CASSKGAHSYNEQFF. This chain connects TRBV19 to TRBJ2-1, with TRBD1 matching 7 bases. CDR3 length: 15 residues. Per the germline V gene, CDR1 is LNHDA and CDR2 is SQIVND (reference sequence). J was trimmed by 0 bases and V by 4 bases; bases with no gene match: 3.

The chain combines TRBV20-1 with TRBJ1-4, with D maybe TRBD1 (5 bases). The CDR3 loop spans 16 amino acids. Germline-derived CDR1 and CDR2 are DFQATT and SNEGSKA (reference sequence). V lost 2 bases and J lost 0, with 13 bases in between. CDR3 coding DNA: TGCAGTGCTAGACCGTTTGACAGCGCAACTAATGAAAAACTGTTTTTT. Amino acid sequence: CSARPFDSATNEKLFF.

In DNA form, the CDR3 reads TGTGCCAGCAGCCCGAACAGGGGAGGAGATACGCAGTATTTT. Amino acids: CASSPNRGGDTQYF. The rearrangement joins TRBV13 to TRBJ2-3, with a possible D match to TRBD1 (7 bases). Trimming removed 5 bases from V and 5 bases from J, with 14 bases in between. The CDR3 has 14 amino acids. Germline V gene sequence: CDR1 PRHDT, CDR2 FYEKMQ (reference sequence).

The genes are TRBV20-1 and TRBJ2-7; TRBD1 matches at 7 bases. The CDR3 is 15 amino acids. V trimming: 3 bases; J trimming: 5 bases; junction bases outside the gene matches: 13. From germline, CDR1 is DFQATT and CDR2 SNEGSKA (reference sequence). The CDR3 DNA follows: TGCAGTGCTAGGTCCGGGACAGCCGATTTAGACGAGCAGTACTTC. This gives the protein CSARSGTADLDEQYF.

The rearrangement links TRBV20-1 to TRBJ2-1; a possible D gene is TRBD1 (6 bases). The length of the CDR3 is 16 residues. V gave up 0 bases and J gave up 6 bases, with 18 bases separating them. From germline, CDR1 is DFQATT and CDR2 SNEGSKA (reference sequence). The CDR3 DNA follows: TGCAGTGCTAGAGAGAGTGGAGGCCGAGGGGGCAATGAGCAGTTCTTC. It codes for CSARESGGRGGNEQFF.

As concerns this clonotype: A junction boundary mismatches the germline segment, possibly from a read error. The chain is built from TRBV5-1 and TRBJ2-3, with D unresolved. Germline values: CDR1 SGHRS, CDR2 YFSETQ. The length of the CDR3 is 15 residues. CDR3 coding DNA: TGCGCCGGCAGCCCGGGCGGTCCTCTATCAGATACGCAGTATTTT. Protein sequence: CAGSPGGPLSDTQYF.

Points on this clonotype: One base away lies a much larger clone, so this may be a sequencing read error. The chain has TRBV7-2 and TRBJ2-7, with a tentative D call TRBD1 (6 bases). Trimming removed 5 bases from V and 1 base from J, with 12 bases in between. In germline, CDR1 is SGHTA, CDR2 FQGNSA. The CDR3 consists of 14 residues. CDR3 loop: CASSAQTGSYEQYF. The CDR3, as DNA: TGTGCCAGCAGCGCCCAGACAGGTTCCTACGAGCAGTACTTC.

A few counts support this clonotype. As DNA, the CDR3 is TGTGCCAGCAGCCAAGCCGGGACACAAGGCCGGATCGGGGGCTACACCTTC. Protein product: CASSQAGTQGRIGGYTF. The chain has TRBV14 and TRBJ1-2; maybe TRBD1 (6 bases). This CDR3 contains 17 residues. CDR1 is SGHDN, CDR2 FVKESK, per germline. V dropped 1 base and J dropped 8 bases, with 23 bases sitting between them. Based on the CDR3 plus reference TRBV14 and TRBJ1-2, the full variable domain is EAGVTQFPSHSVIEKGQTVTLRCDPISGHDNLYWYRRVMGKEIKFLLHFVKESKQDESGMPNNRFLAERTGGTYSTLKVQPAELEDSGVYFCASSQAGTQGRIGGYTFGSGTRLTVV.

This chain joins TRBV6-4 and TRBJ2-2; unclear D gene. Germline CDR1 MRHNA, CDR2 SNTAGT. Trimming removed 6 bases at V and 4 bases at J, with 9 bases between. The CDR3 spans 13 residues. CDR3 residues: CASSIEVTGELFF. In DNA form, the CDR3 reads TGTGCCAGCAGCATAGAGGTCACCGGGGAGCTGTTTTTT.

The chain joins TRBV20-1 to TRBJ2-2; weak D call: TRBD2 (5 bases). Germline assignment: CDR1 DFQATT and CDR2 SNEGSKA (reference sequence). The ends were cut back, 3 bases at V and 6 bases at J, with 11 bases in the middle. The CDR3 has 13 residues. Here the CDR3 reads CSARVGEPGELFF. The CDR3 DNA follows: TGCAGTGCTAGGGTCGGGGAGCCCGGGGAGCTGTTTTTT.

The rearrangement joins TRBV28 to TRBJ2-1, with D hard to call. The germline V gene encodes CDR1 MDHEN and CDR2 SYDVKM. V was trimmed by 5 bases and J by 6 bases, leaving 8 bases between them. This CDR3 contains 12 residues. The DNA for the CDR3 is TGTGCCAGCAGTCCCAGGTCCAATGAGCAGTTCTTC. The encoded protein is CASSPRSNEQFF.

This clonotype was seen a few times. One base away lies a much larger clone, so this may be a sequencing read error. This chain links TRBV4-3 with TRBJ1-6; TRBD1 matches 7 bases. V lost 0 bases, J lost 4 bases, and 9 bases stayed unmatched. The CDR3 totals 18 residues. Germline V gene lookup returns CDR1 LGHNA and CDR2 YSLEER. In nucleotides, the CDR3 is TGCGCCAGCAGCCAAGATCCCGGACAGGACCGGTATAATTCACCCCTCCACTTT. This gives the protein CASSQDPGQDRYNSPLHF.

This clonotype was seen more than once but under ten times. The chain is built from TRBV24-1 and TRBJ2-3; D uncertain. Between the trimmed V and J ends, which lost 2 bases and 6 bases, there was a span of 8 bases. Germline V gene lookup returns CDR1 KGHDR and CDR2 SFDVKD. The CDR3 runs 13 residues. The CDR3 loop reads CATSDSLPDTQYF. The CDR3 DNA follows: TGTGCCACCAGTGATTCCCTGCCGGATACGCAGTATTTT.

V usage is TRBV6-5 and J usage is TRBJ1-2; the D gene is possibly TRBD1 (5 bases). Germline CDR1 reads MNHEY; CDR2 reads SVGAGI. The CDR3 covers 14 residues. The ends were cut back, 0 bases at V and 8 bases at J, with 13 bases in the middle. In nucleotides, the CDR3 is TGTGCCAGCAGTTACTCGGACGTCAGGGAAGGCTACACCTTC. Encoded protein: CASSYSDVREGYTF.

The chain is built from TRBV12-3 or TRBV12-4 and TRBJ1-2; TRBD1 might be the D (5 bases). The CDR3 sequence is 13 residues long. Trimming took off 3 bases at V and 8 bases at J, with 13 bases between the two ends. CDR3 residues: CASSLGNGGGYTF. Written as DNA, the CDR3 is TGTGCCAGCAGTTTGGGCAATGGGGGAGGCTACACCTTC.

The chain links TRBV6-5 to TRBJ1-5; D gene ambiguous. The V and J ends lost 8 bases and 1 base respectively, with 12 bases between them. The CDR3 length is 14 residues. Germline loops: CDR1 MNHEY, CDR2 SVGAGI. CDR3 bases: TGTGCCAGCCAGAGTTGGGGAAGCAATCAGCCCCAGCATTTT. It yields the protein CASQSWGSNQPQHF.

As for this clonotype: This clone may be a read error of a much larger clone one base away. This CDR3 reads CASSLGQITTYEQYF. The DNA of the CDR3 is TGTGCCAGCAGCCTGGGACAAATTACGACCTACGAGCAGTACTTC. This chain joins TRBV27 and TRBJ2-7, with a tentative D call TRBD1 (6 bases). V shed 6 bases and J shed 2 bases, with 17 bases lying between them. The CDR3 loop spans 15 amino acids. The germline V gene encodes CDR1 MNHEY and CDR2 SMNVEV (reference sequence).

There are many counts of this clonotype. The chain combines TRBV7-8 with TRBJ1-1; D is ambiguous. Germline CDR1 is SGHVS and CDR2 is FQNEAQ. The ends were cut back, 4 bases at V and 0 bases at J, with 12 bases in the middle. The CDR3 length is 15 residues. CDR3 sequence reads: CASSSTVVVNTEAFF. The CDR3 DNA reads as TGTGCCAGCAGCTCCACAGTCGTGGTGAACACTGAAGCTTTCTTT.

The chain combines TRBV7-8 with TRBJ1-5; no clear D gene. The CDR3 is made up of 13 amino acids. Trimming took off 5 bases at V and 0 bases at J, with 5 bases between the two ends. Germline V lookup: CDR1 SGHVS, CDR2 FQNEAQ. The CDR3 bases are TGTGCCAGCAGCCAGATTAGCAATCAGCCCCAGCATTTT. As protein: CASSQISNQPQHF.

This clonotype has more than one count but fewer than ten. The chain is built from TRBV24-1 and TRBJ2-1, with 7 bases lining up with TRBD2. The CDR3 loop spans 13 amino acids. Germline loops: CDR1 KGHDR, CDR2 SFDVKD. V shed 5 bases and J 6 bases; nucleotides not matched to a gene: 3. CDR3 protein: CATSVSGGNEQFF. In nucleotides, the CDR3 is TGTGCCACCAGTGTATCGGGGGGCAATGAGCAGTTCTTC.

In this sample, this clonotype turned up a few times. This rearrangement joins TRBV20-1 to TRBJ1-6; tentative D call: TRBD1 (6 bases). This CDR3 region has 15 residues. The germline V and J ends were trimmed by 3 bases and 9 bases, with 18 bases remaining between them. Germline V gene sequence: CDR1 DFQATT, CDR2 SNEGSKA (reference sequence). DNA of the CDR3: TGCAGTGCTAGGCCTTTGACCGGGACAACTTCACCCCTCCACTTT. Encoded protein: CSARPLTGTTSPLHF.

As regards this clonotype: A read error may produce the germline difference seen at one junction end. The V gene is TRBV6-5, the J gene TRBJ2-1, with TRBD1 matching 9 bases. The CDR3 contains 15 residues. Looked up from germline, CDR1 is MNHEY and CDR2 is SVGAGI. The DNA for the CDR3 is TGTGCCAGCAGCCAATCGGGACAGGGTTCGAATGGGCAGTTCTTC. It codes for CASSQSGQGSNGQFF.

This clonotype was recorded once. This sequence joins TRBV4-2 and TRBJ1-2; the D gene is possibly TRBD1 (5 bases). Trimming stripped 0 bases from V and 4 bases from J, with 12 bases between. Germline V lookup: CDR1 LGHNA, CDR2 YNFKEQ. This CDR3 has 15 amino acids. Here the CDR3 DNA reads TGTGCCAGCAGCCAAGATATGTTGACAGCCTATGGCTACACCTTC. Its protein is CASSQDMLTAYGYTF.

The DNA of the CDR3 is TGTGCCACCACCGACAGGAACTATGGCTACACCTTC. Residues: CATTDRNYGYTF. V gene TRBV15 combines with J gene TRBJ1-2; D is possibly TRBD1 (6 bases). Germline V gene lookup returns CDR1 LNHNV and CDR2 YYDKDF (reference sequence). CDR3 length equals 12 residues. Trimming removed 7 bases from V and 2 bases from J, with 8 bases in between.

The chain links TRBV5-1 to TRBJ2-3, with 7 bases identical to TRBD2. J was trimmed by 4 bases and V by 0 bases; bases with no gene match: 5. Germline V gives CDR1 SGHRS, CDR2 YFSETQ. The CDR3 runs 15 residues. As DNA, the CDR3 is TGCGCCAGCAGCTTGGGCAGCGGGGCCTCAGATACGCAGTATTTT. This gives the protein CASSLGSGASDTQYF.

The rearrangement uses TRBV20-1 and TRBJ1-1; D is possibly TRBD1 (6 bases). Per germline, CDR1 DFQATT and CDR2 SNEGSKA (reference sequence). The CDR3 consists of 11 residues. The ends were cut back, 6 bases at V and 11 bases at J, with 16 bases in the middle. The CDR3: CSAERPQGAFF. The CDR3 DNA reads TGCAGTGCGGAGAGGCCTCAGGGGGCTTTCTTT.

This clonotype was found a few times. V gene TRBV7-9 combines with J gene TRBJ2-1; 13 nucleotides match TRBD2. J gave up 7 bases and V 5 bases, and 5 bases lay outside the gene matches. CDR1 and CDR2 (germline): SEHNR, FQNEAQ (reference sequence). CDR3 length: 15 amino acids. The CDR3 bases are TGTGCCAGCAGCCAACGGACTAGCGGGGGAAATGAGCAGTTCTTC. Protein product: CASSQRTSGGNEQFF.